This TCR beta chain was sequenced in a study of beta chain features in type 1 diabetes. Overall study context: There were around 100,000,000 sorted cells examined across all samples.

The CDR3 has 11 residues. CDR1 is SGHVS, CDR2 FNYEAQ, per germline. V was pared by 7 bases and J by 6 bases, with 6 bases between. Sequencing targeted expressed TCRB transcripts, as all isolated RNA had been reverse transcribed. Clones were sequenced by immunoSEQ multiplex PCR, and TCRdb holds only the in-frame ones, with some missing. The sample lists 60,000 or so clones; about 61% were seen once. It was via CD45RO/CCR7/CD25/CD127/CD95/CD27 that CD4+ naive, central memory, regulatory and stem cell-like memory cells were sorted. Sorting gave populations that all exceeded 98% purity. Points on this clone: Its matching antigen is unknown.

Whole-study findings and limits: In comparison with healthy donors, patients had naive, central memory and Treg TCRB repertoires that appeared more similar.

J is TRBJ2-2 and V is TRBV7-6; no definite D call. The sequenced material came from Tregs from blood. The sequence came from a woman aged 18-35 years in good health. CDR3 coding DNA: TGTGCCAGCACGTCGTCCGGGGAGCTGTTTTTT. Protein product: CASTSSGELFF.